The 24 T cell receptor beta chains below come from one sample, sequenced in a study of blood T cell repertoires in COVID-19 (dated by TCRdb to the early 2020s). The library was prepared using the immunoSEQ multiplex PCR assay. This immuneACCESS table, as held by TCRdb, lists in-frame sequences with V and J called but not all clones. Of the missing ones, under half trace to an unresolved V gene in checked studies; the others have no known cause. The sample table records under 250,000 clones; 65% to 85% of these occur just once. The leading ten clones occupy about 13% of the sample. Input material: peripheral blood. Receptors were obtained from a human donor in a cohort sampled during active COVID-19.

V and J are TRBV6-2 or TRBV6-3 and TRBJ2-1; 9 bases fit TRBD1. J lost 4 bases, V lost 5 bases, and 6 bases had no gene match. There are 15 residues in the CDR3. Per the germline V gene, CDR1 is MNHEY and CDR2 is SVGEGT. The CDR3 sequence: CASSPWGQGYNEQFF. In DNA form, the CDR3 reads TGTGCCAGCAGTCCATGGGGACAGGGATACAATGAGCAGTTCTTC.

This chain uses TRBV18 with TRBJ2-6; D is uncertain. CDR3 length: 13 residues. The V gene's germline CDR1 is KGHSH and CDR2 LQKENI. Trimming removed 7 bases at V and 0 bases at J, with 4 bases between. This chain's CDR3 is CASCDSGANVLTF. The CDR3 DNA reads TGTGCCAGCTGCGACTCTGGGGCCAACGTCCTGACTTTC. Variable domain in full (rest from reference TRBV18 and TRBJ2-6): NAGVMQNPRHLVRRRGQEARLRCSPMKGHSHVYWYRQLPEEGLKFMVYLQKENIIDESGMPKERFSAEFPKEGPSILRIQQVVRGDSAAYFCASCDSGANVLTFGAGSRLTVL.

The rearrangement uses TRBV24-1 and TRBJ2-7; TRBD1 aligns across 10 bases. CDR1 and CDR2 (germline): KGHDR, SFDVKD. V lost 4 bases, J lost 4 bases, and 12 bases stayed unmatched. This CDR3 is built from 17 residues. The CDR3 sequence is CATSEAPGTGALYEQYF. The CDR3 nucleotides are TGTGCCACCAGTGAAGCCCCCGGGACAGGGGCTCTTTACGAGCAGTACTTC.

The genes are TRBV3-1 (or the pseudogene TRBV3-2) and TRBJ1-2; 7 bases agree with TRBD1. CDR3 length: 14 amino acids. V gave up 0 bases and J gave up 7 bases; unmatched junction bases: 5. Per germline, CDR1 LGHDT and CDR2 YNNKEL (reference sequence). The CDR3 here is CASSQDRTGGGYTF. The DNA for the CDR3 is TGTGCCAGCAGCCAAGACCGGACAGGCGGTGGCTACACCTTC.

The J gene is TRBJ1-2, the V gene TRBV18; 7 positions agree with TRBD1. V lost 0 bases and J lost 8; bases outside the gene matches: 9. Germline-derived CDR1 and CDR2 are KGHSH and LQKENI. The CDR3 extends over 15 amino acids. CDR3: CASSPPNRGGKGYTF. CDR3 DNA sequence: TGTGCCAGCTCACCACCGAACAGGGGTGGAAAGGGCTACACCTTC. The full variable domain, rest sourced from reference TRBV18 and TRBJ1-2, is NAGVMQNPRHLVRRRGQEARLRCSPMKGHSHVYWYRQLPEEGLKFMVYLQKENIIDESGMPKERFSAEFPKEGPSILRIQQVVRGDSAAYFCASSPPNRGGKGYTFGSGTRLTVV.

The chain is built from TRBV4-3 and TRBJ2-7; D possibly corresponds to TRBD2 (5 bases). Germline-derived CDR1 and CDR2 are LGHNA and YSLEER. The CDR3 spans 15 residues. Between the trimmed V and J ends, which lost 0 bases and 3 bases, there was a span of 12 bases. CDR3 sequence reads: CASSQERVSNYEQYF. The CDR3 coding sequence is TGCGCCAGCAGCCAAGAGCGGGTTTCCAACTACGAGCAGTACTTC.

The chain is built from TRBV5-1 and TRBJ1-2; D unresolved. This CDR3 comprises 13 residues. The germline V and J ends were trimmed by 2 bases and 8 bases, with 13 bases remaining between them. Germline V gene sequence: CDR1 SGHRS, CDR2 YFSETQ. The chain's CDR3 is CASSLGQEEGYTF. The CDR3 nucleotides read TGCGCCAGCAGCTTAGGGCAGGAGGAGGGCTACACCTTC.

The chain recombines TRBV28 with TRBJ1-1; TRBD1 is a possible D gene (5 bases). CDR3 size: 13 residues. The germline gives CDR1 MDHEN, CDR2 SYDVKM. The ends were cut back, 4 bases at V and 1 base at J, with 7 bases in the middle. CDR3 residues: CASSSTGNTEAFF. The CDR3 DNA follows: TGTGCCAGCAGTTCAACAGGGAACACTGAAGCTTTCTTT.

The V call is TRBV7-9, the J call TRBJ2-7, with TRBD1 identical over 10 bases. Trimming took 3 bases from V and 7 from J; bases not matched to a gene: 9. The CDR3 runs to 15 residues. The V gene's germline CDR1 is SEHNR and CDR2 FQNEAQ (reference sequence). CDR3: CASSLYGTGDREQYF. In DNA, the CDR3 is TGTGCCAGCAGCTTGTACGGGACAGGGGATAGGGAGCAGTACTTC. The full variable domain, its missing parts supplied by reference TRBV7-9 and TRBJ2-7, is DTGVSQNPRHKITKRGQNVTFRCDPISEHNRLYWYRQTLGQGPEFLTYFQNEAQLEKSRLLSDRFSAERPKGSFSTLEIQRTEQGDSAMYLCASSLYGTGDREQYFGPGTRLTVT.

The table lists this clone with a count of one. The V gene is TRBV4-3, the J gene TRBJ1-2; no reliable D call. CDR1 is LGHNA and CDR2 is YSLEER in the germline V gene. Trimming removed 4 bases at V and 2 bases at J, with 14 bases between. The CDR3 has 15 amino acids. Here the CDR3 DNA reads TGCGCCAGCAGCCCGAGGGTAGGACGGAACTATGGCTACACCTTC. Its translation is CASSPRVGRNYGYTF.

This clone turned up a few times. This chain joins TRBV28 and TRBJ1-2; D ambiguous. Germline CDR1 is MDHEN and CDR2 is SYDVKM. The CDR3 is 12 amino acids. Trimming left V 7 bases short and J 6 bases short, with 12 bases between. The CDR3 sequence is CASTYGLDGYTF. CDR3 nucleotide sequence: TGTGCCAGCACCTATGGTCTCGATGGCTACACCTTC.

The chain joins TRBV28 to TRBJ2-7; 10 nucleotides align to TRBD1. The CDR3 sequence is 14 residues long. The junction had 5 bases not matched to a gene; V was cut back by 4 bases and J by 5 bases. Germline CDR1 MDHEN, CDR2 SYDVKM. The CDR3 sequence is CASSSGTGVHEQYF. CDR3 DNA sequence: TGTGCCAGCAGTTCCGGGACAGGGGTCCACGAGCAGTACTTC. Full variable domain (outside the CDR3, taken from reference TRBV28 and TRBJ2-7): DVKVTQSSRYLVKRTGEKVFLECVQDMDHENMFWYRQDPGLGLRLIYFSYDVKMKEKGDIPEGYSVSREKKERFSLILESASTNQTSMYLCASSSGTGVHEQYFGPGTRLTVT.

The chain recombines TRBV4-3 with TRBJ2-3; 10 bases are a match to TRBD1. Germline V CDR1 and CDR2: LGHNA, YSLEER. CDR3 length equals 16 residues. Trimming at V came to 0 bases and at J to 6 bases, leaving 6 bases not matched to a gene. In DNA, the CDR3 is TGCGCCAGCAGCCAAGAGGGGACAGGGGCGAGGGATACGCAGTATTTT. Protein sequence: CASSQEGTGARDTQYF.

V gene TRBV19 combines with J gene TRBJ1-2; a weak D match, TRBD1 (5 bases). CDR3 length: 17 residues. CDR1 LNHDA and CDR2 SQIVND come from the germline V gene (reference sequence). Trimming removed 3 bases at V and 5 bases at J, with 22 bases between. The CDR3 DNA reads as TGTGCCAGTAGTATGGGGGGACGCCTCCATCTTACTTATGGCTACACCTTC. The encoded protein is CASSMGGRLHLTYGYTF.

This sequence joins TRBV28 and TRBJ1-2; 8 bases fit TRBD1. With V trimmed by 8 bases and J by 4 bases, 9 bases remained unmatched. Germline assignment: CDR1 MDHEN and CDR2 SYDVKM. The CDR3 loop spans 14 amino acids. The CDR3 spells CASGSDRDSYGYTF. The DNA for the CDR3 is TGTGCCAGCGGGTCGGACAGGGATAGCTATGGCTACACCTTC.

This sequence joins TRBV5-5 and TRBJ1-1; perhaps TRBD1 as D (6 bases). Looked up from germline, CDR1 is SGHKS and CDR2 is YYEKEE (reference sequence). V lost 3 bases, J lost 1 base, and 13 bases lay in between. CDR3 size: 15 residues. CDR3 nucleotides: TGTGCCAGCAGCTCTTTACAGGGTAGGAACACTGAAGCTTTCTTT. Translating gives CASSSLQGRNTEAFF.

The table lists this clone with a count of one. The gene calls are TRBV25-1 and TRBJ1-5; D is undetermined. Trimming took off 8 bases at V and 9 bases at J, with 8 bases between the two ends. The CDR3 is 10 residues long. The germline CDR1 and CDR2 sequences are MGHDK and SYGVNS. The CDR3 sequence: CASRSGPQHF. DNA of the CDR3: TGTGCCAGCCGTTCCGGGCCCCAGCATTTT.

A note on this clone: Compared with germline, one end of the junction differs, possibly owing to a read error. Here the CDR3 reads CASSLGSGGARETQYF. DNA of the CDR3: TGTGCTAGCAGCTTGGGTAGCGGGGGGGCCAGAGAGACCCAGTACTTC. This rearrangement joins TRBV7-7 to TRBJ2-5; the match to TRBD2 covers 11 bases. Germline CDR1 reads SSHAT; CDR2 reads FNYEAQ (reference sequence). The CDR3 is 16 residues long.

The chain combines TRBV19 with TRBJ1-1; maybe TRBD1 (6 bases). Germline V gene lookup returns CDR1 LNHDA and CDR2 SQIVND (reference sequence). Between the trimmed V and J ends, which lost 2 bases and 1 base, there was a span of 11 bases. The CDR3 is 15 residues long. For the CDR3, the DNA is TGTGCCAGTAGTATACAGGGGAGTTGGAACACTGAAGCTTTCTTT. The encoded protein is CASSIQGSWNTEAFF.

The J gene is TRBJ1-5, the V gene TRBV6-5; the D gene is possibly TRBD1 (5 bases). This CDR3 has 10 residues. Between the trimmed V and J ends, which lost 6 bases and 13 bases, there was a span of 10 bases. Germline CDR1 is MNHEY and CDR2 is SVGAGI. The DNA for the CDR3 is TGTGCCAGCAGCGGGACTCCGCAGCATTTT. Amino acids: CASSGTPQHF.

The rearrangement uses TRBV19 and TRBJ2-5; unclear D gene. This CDR3 has 15 amino acids. V dropped 5 bases and J dropped 2 bases, with 15 bases sitting between them. Germline lookup yields CDR1 LNHDA and CDR2 SQIVND (reference sequence). CDR3 amino acids: CASSELTALQETQYF. The CDR3 nucleotides are TGTGCCAGTAGTGAACTCACTGCTTTACAAGAGACCCAGTACTTC. Supplemented by reference TRBV19 and TRBJ2-5, the full variable domain reads DGGITQSPKYLFRKEGQNVTLSCEQNLNHDAMYWYRQDPGQGLRLIYYSQIVNDFQKGDIAEGYSVSREKKESFPLTVTSAQKNPTAFYLCASSELTALQETQYFGPGTRLLVL.

This clone was seen a handful of times. The chain joins TRBV11-2 to TRBJ2-1; a possible D gene is TRBD2 (5 bases). The CDR3 has 19 residues. Germline V gene sequence: CDR1 SGHAT, CDR2 FQNNGV. Trimming stripped 5 bases from V and 1 base from J, with 24 bases between. CDR3 residues: CASSPIRGPYKRSYNEQFF. For the CDR3, the DNA is TGTGCCAGCAGCCCAATTCGGGGTCCCTACAAGCGATCCTACAATGAGCAGTTCTTC.

The chain is built from TRBV7-9 and TRBJ1-6; 7 bases align to TRBD1. The V segment lost 5 bases and the J segment 7 bases; nucleotides outside the gene matches: 2. This CDR3 has 13 residues. Germline lookup yields CDR1 SEHNR and CDR2 FQNEAQ (reference sequence). DNA for the CDR3: TGTGCCAGCAGCCGGGACAGCAATTCACCCCTCCACTTT. This translates into CASSRDSNSPLHF.

The chain carries TRBV7-8 and TRBJ2-1, with D perhaps matching TRBD2 (5 bases). Germline-derived CDR1 and CDR2 are SGHVS and FQNEAQ. Trimming removed 3 bases from V and 4 bases from J, with 7 bases in between. This CDR3 region has 13 residues. The CDR3 DNA is TGTGCCAGCAGCTTGAGGGAGTACAATGAGCAGTTCTTC. It codes for CASSLREYNEQFF.